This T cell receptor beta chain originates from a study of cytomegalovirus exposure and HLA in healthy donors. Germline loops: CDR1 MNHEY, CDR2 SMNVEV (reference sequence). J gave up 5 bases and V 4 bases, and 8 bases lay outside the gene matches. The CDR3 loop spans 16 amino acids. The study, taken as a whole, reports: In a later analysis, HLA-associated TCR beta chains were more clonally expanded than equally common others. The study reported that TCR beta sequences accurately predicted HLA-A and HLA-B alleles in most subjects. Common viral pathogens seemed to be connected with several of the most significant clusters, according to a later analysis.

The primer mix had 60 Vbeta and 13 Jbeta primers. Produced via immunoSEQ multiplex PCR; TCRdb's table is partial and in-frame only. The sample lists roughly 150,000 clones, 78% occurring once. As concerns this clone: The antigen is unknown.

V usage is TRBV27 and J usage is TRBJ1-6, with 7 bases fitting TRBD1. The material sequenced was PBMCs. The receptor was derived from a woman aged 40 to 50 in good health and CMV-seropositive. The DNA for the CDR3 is TGTGCCAGCAGTTCCAGGGGGTTCTGGGATAATTCACCCCTCCACTTT. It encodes CASSSRGFWDNSPLHF.